Below are 15 T cell receptor beta chains sequenced from a single sample in a study of blood T cells in healthy people across ages. For the second PCR, which ran for 7 to 11 cycles, a sample-barcoded 5' primer and a J-beta primer mix were used. TCRdb reanalysed the 5' RACE reads using MiXCR and keeps one entry per CDR3 protein. The sample has some 800,000 distinct CDR3 sequences, 25% seen once. These data were also reused for a study on T cells of mothers and their children.

The specimen sequenced was blood. The receptors shown here come from a boy under 18 in good health.

This clonotype occurred a few times. The chain uses TRBV19 and TRBJ1-4; D perhaps matches TRBD1 (5 bases). V was cut by 6 bases and J by 8 bases, with 16 bases left in between. This CDR3 is built from 14 residues. Germline lookup yields CDR1 LNHDA and CDR2 SQIVND (reference sequence). The CDR3 loop is CASRDRDGPEKLFF. Written as DNA, the CDR3 is TGTGCCAGTAGAGACCGGGACGGACCAGAAAAACTGTTTTTT.

The sample holds a few counts of this clonotype. The rearrangement links TRBV7-2 to TRBJ1-2; 7 bases match TRBD1. The length of the CDR3 is 14 residues. CDR1 and CDR2 from the germline V gene are SGHTA and FQGNSA. Unmatched junction bases numbered 7, after V lost 5 bases and J lost 4 bases. CDR3 DNA sequence: TGTGCCAGCAGCCAACCGGGACAGAGCTATGGCTACACCTTC. Residues: CASSQPGQSYGYTF.

This clonotype was seen a handful of times. This chain joins TRBV20-1 and TRBJ2-2; TRBD1 is a possible D gene (6 bases). Trimming took off 2 bases at V and 4 bases at J, with 11 bases between the two ends. CDR3 size: 14 residues. Germline V gene sequence: CDR1 DFQATT, CDR2 SNEGSKA (reference sequence). CDR3 in DNA: TGCAGTGCTAGACAGGGGAGCATCACCGGGGAGCTGTTTTTT. Translated: CSARQGSITGELFF.

The V and J genes are TRBV27 and TRBJ2-5; D gene ambiguous. Trimming removed 0 bases from V and 3 bases from J, with 11 bases in between. Germline lookup yields CDR1 MNHEY and CDR2 SMNVEV (reference sequence). This CDR3 spans 15 amino acids. The CDR3 DNA is TGTGCCAGCAGTTTATCGGGCACGGGTAAAGAGACCCAGTACTTC. It specifies CASSLSGTGKETQYF.

This clonotype turned up a few times. The chain is built from TRBV18 and TRBJ2-7; D not resolved. Looked up from germline, CDR1 is KGHSH and CDR2 is LQKENI. The length of the CDR3 is 15 residues. The V end was cut by 4 bases, the J end by 1 base, with 14 bases between. The CDR3: CASSLQQSPSYEQYF. As DNA, the CDR3 is TGTGCCAGCTCACTTCAACAGTCCCCTTCCTACGAGCAGTACTTC.

This clonotype was seen more than once but under ten times. The chain recombines TRBV24-1 with TRBJ2-7, with 10 bases lining up with TRBD1. Germline V CDR1 and CDR2: KGHDR, SFDVKD. V lost 9 bases and J lost 2; bases outside the gene matches: 6. CDR3 length: 14 residues. CDR3 residues: CATQRGTGAYEQYF. CDR3 bases: TGTGCCACCCAGCGGGGGACAGGGGCCTACGAGCAGTACTTC.

The rearrangement joins TRBV28 to TRBJ1-1; TRBD1 matches 7 bases. V gave up 4 bases and J gave up 5 bases; unmatched junction bases: 7. The CDR3 is 14 residues long. Germline CDR1 is MDHEN and CDR2 is SYDVKM. In DNA form, the CDR3 reads TGTGCCAGCAGTTGGGGAGGGGGCGGAACTGAAGCTTTCTTT. Amino acids: CASSWGGGGTEAFF.

The gene calls are TRBV20-1 and TRBJ2-1, with 8 bases lining up with TRBD1. The CDR3 is 15 residues long. V dropped 5 bases and J dropped 4; count of bases not matched to a gene: 10. Germline CDR1 is DFQATT and CDR2 is SNEGSKA (reference sequence). The CDR3 DNA follows: TGCAGTGCTGAGGGACCGGGACAGGAATACAATGAGCAGTTCTTC. It codes for CSAEGPGQEYNEQFF.

This clonotype was found a few times. This chain uses TRBV6-2 or TRBV6-3 with TRBJ2-7, with 7 bases lining up with TRBD2. CDR3 length equals 14 residues. Germline CDR1 reads MNHEY; CDR2 reads SVGEGT. With 6 bases clipped from V and 7 bases from J, the junction kept 12 bases outside the gene matches. CDR3 in amino acids: CASSPGLPSTEQYF. In nucleotides, the CDR3 is TGTGCCAGCAGCCCGGGACTACCCTCTACGGAGCAGTACTTC.

This clonotype was picked up a small number of times. The J gene is TRBJ2-1, the V gene TRBV12-3 or TRBV12-4; D not certain. The length of the CDR3 is 12 residues. V lost 2 bases and J lost 9, with 8 bases in between. The CDR3 DNA sequence: TGTGCCAGCAGTTTAAGCCCAAGTGAGCAGTTCTTC. It specifies CASSLSPSEQFF.

This clonotype was counted a few times. This chain uses TRBV6-5 with TRBJ2-7; 7 bases match TRBD2. The CDR3 runs to 19 residues. The germline CDR1 and CDR2 sequences are MNHEY and SVGAGI. The V gene end was trimmed by 2 bases and the J gene end by 3 bases; junction bases not matched to a gene: 19. The CDR3, as DNA: TGTGCCAGCAGTTACGTTGTGGCTCTAGCGGAAAAAGAGGGCTACGAGCAGTACTTC. Its translation is CASSYVVALAEKEGYEQYF.

The chain has TRBV30 and TRBJ1-2; no firm D call. The CDR3 has 11 residues. The germline CDR1 and CDR2 sequences are GTSNPN and SVGIG (reference sequence). The germline V and J ends were trimmed by 4 bases and 8 bases, with 11 bases remaining between them. This CDR3 is CAWNRGAGYTF. The CDR3 coding sequence is TGTGCCTGGAACAGAGGAGCAGGCTACACCTTC.

This clonotype has just a few counts. The rearrangement links TRBV15 to TRBJ2-5, with a weak D call TRBD1 (6 bases). Germline V CDR1 and CDR2: LNHNV, YYDKDF (reference sequence). The V gene lost 0 bases and the J gene lost 0 bases, with 23 bases spanning the gap. The CDR3 is 20 amino acids. The CDR3 protein is CATSRDPYIRQGQYQETQYF. DNA for the CDR3: TGTGCCACCAGCAGAGATCCCTATATTCGGCAGGGGCAGTACCAAGAGACCCAGTACTTC.

The genes are TRBV28 and TRBJ2-1; D gene uncertain. Judging by the DNA end, TRBJ2-7 fits better; the J call may be wrong. Germline V gene sequence: CDR1 MDHEN, CDR2 SYDVKM. The CDR3 sequence is 12 residues long. The CDR3, as DNA: TGTGCCAGCAGTACCCCGGCCTACGAGCAGTACTTC. Protein product: CASSTPAYEQYF.

Only a few counts were recorded for this clonotype. The chain combines TRBV29-1 with TRBJ2-3; D possibly corresponds to TRBD1 (6 bases). The CDR3 loop spans 13 amino acids. Per germline, CDR1 SQVTM and CDR2 ANQGSEA. Trimming removed 1 base from V and 3 bases from J, with 8 bases in between. CDR3 DNA: TGCAGCGTTGAAGGACAGGCTACAGATACGCAGTATTTT. Its protein product is CSVEGQATDTQYF.